The rows below give T cell receptor beta chains drawn from one sample of a study of T-cell reconstitution after alpha-beta-depleted transplantation in children. TCRdb redid the calling of the PCR reads with MiXCR, one entry per CDR3 protein. The sample carries 8,600 or so distinct CDR3 sequences, under 20% recorded once. Here the sequenced sample was PBMCs, mostly from graft donor cells, taken 60 days after TCRalphabeta/CD19-depleted stem cell transplant. These receptors were obtained from a girl under three years old who had a stem cell transplant for combined immunodeficiency, so the T cells may come from the graft donor. Both conserved end residues are part of each CDR3. The order of the fields is D gene, J gene, V gene, clone size, CDR3 DNA, CDR3 protein. D genes are given only for firm matches. Size values are once, few and many counts, or a class for expanded clones, and some rows have none.

- TRBJ2-7 TRBV6-5 many TGTGCCAGCAGTTACTCAGGGGGAGGTAACGAGCAGTACTTC CASSYSGGGNEQYF
- TRBJ2-5 TRBV18 - TGTGCCAGCTCACCACCGTCCCATATCCAAGAGACCCAGTACTTC CASSPPSHIQETQYF
- TRBJ2-2 TRBV4-3 few TGCGCCAGGGGCCTGGGAGCGAACACCGGGGAGCTGTTTTTT CARGLGANTGELFF
TRBD2 TRBJ2-1 TRBV4-2 many TGTGCCAGCAGCCAAGATGTGCTAGCGGGAGGCGATGAGCAGTTCTTC CASSQDVLAGGDEQFF
TRBD1 TRBJ2-7 TRBV10-3 many TGTGCCATCAGCGGACAGGCCACCTACGAGCAGTACTTC CAISGQATYEQYF
TRBD2 TRBJ2-3 TRBV27 few TGTGCCAGCAGCCGGACTAGCGGGGCCTCCACAGATACGCAGTATTTT CASSRTSGASTDTQYF
- TRBJ2-5 TRBV10-3 many TGTGCCATGGGACCCGAGTGGGAGACCCAGTACTTC CAMGPEWETQYF
TRBD2 TRBJ2-3 TRBV7-2 - TGTGCCAGCAGCTTAGATCGGGGGGGGGTAGGTCTCACAGATACGCAGTATTTT CASSLDRGGVGLTDTQYF
TRBD1 TRBJ2-1 TRBV7-2 many TGTGCCAGCAGCCCTCACAGGGGAGCCTACAATGAGCAGTTCTTC CASSPHRGAYNEQFF
- TRBJ2-5 TRBV15 - TGTGCCACCAGCAGAGATCCCCAACCTCAAGAGACCCAGTACTTC CATSRDPQPQETQYF
- TRBJ2-7 TRBV20-1 many TGCAGTGCTCTTCTATTCTACGAGCAGTACTTC CSALLFYEQYF
- TRBJ2-1 TRBV7-8 many TGTGCCAGCAGCTTAGCAGGCCACGGGCTTAATGAGCAGTTCTTC CASSLAGHGLNEQFF
- TRBJ1-3 TRBV30 - TGTGCCTGGAGCAGGGAGGGAAACACCATATATTTT CAWSREGNTIYF
- TRBJ2-7 TRBV20-1 many TGCAGTGCTACCGCTGAGGGGTACGAGCAGTACTTC CSATAEGYEQYF
TRBD2 TRBJ2-7 TRBV9 many TGTGCCAGCAGCGTAGGAGCGGGAGGGATCTACGAGCAGTACTTC CASSVGAGGIYEQYF
- TRBJ1-2 TRBV28 - TGTGCCAGTGAGGACAGAGCTTATGGCTACACCTTC CASEDRAYGYTF
TRBD2 TRBJ2-7 TRBV10-3 many TGTGCCTCCCAACCTAGCGGGTGGGGAGGCTACGAGCAGTACTTC CASQPSGWGGYEQYF
- TRBJ2-7 TRBV9 many TGTGCCAGCAGCAGGGGCGGCTACGAGCAGTACTTC CASSRGGYEQYF
- TRBJ2-7 TRBV6-2/TRBV6-3 few TGTGCCAGCAGCGACAGAACCTACGAGCAGTACTTC CASSDRTYEQYF
- TRBJ2-2 TRBV7-9 - TGTGCCAGCATCAAGAACACCGGGGAGCTGTTTTTT CASIKNTGELFF
TRBD1 TRBJ1-2 TRBV12-3/TRBV12-4 many TGTGCCAGCAGCAACAGGGGTACTTCCTGGGGCTACACCTTC CASSNRGTSWGYTF
- TRBJ1-1 TRBV6-5 many TGTGCCAGCAGTTCCACCCAGGGGTTCACTGAAGCTTTCTTT CASSSTQGFTEAFF
- TRBJ2-3 TRBV12-3/TRBV12-4 - TGTGCCAGCACCTTGGGGCGGGGGCCCGGAGATACGCAGTATTTT CASTLGRGPGDTQYF
TRBD2 TRBJ2-1 TRBV6-6 - TGTGCCAGCAGGGGGCCGGGTAGCGGGGGTACCTACAATGAGCAGTTCTTC CASRGPGSGGTYNEQFF
- TRBJ2-1 TRBV4-3 many TGCGCCAGCAGCCAAGTGGGTAGTCGGTACAATGAGCAGTTCTTC CASSQVGSRYNEQFF
TRBD1 TRBJ1-1 TRBV13 medium-sized TGTGCCAGCAGCTCCCCGGACAGGCTGACTGAAGCTTTCTTT CASSSPDRLTEAFF
- TRBJ2-7 TRBV15 hyperexpanded TGTGCCACCAGCAGAGACCAGGAGGGGGGCGAGCAGTACTTC CATSRDQEGGEQYF
TRBD1 TRBJ2-5 TRBV24-1 few TGTGCCACCAGTGATTTGCGTGACAGGGGGGCAGAGACCCAGTACTTC CATSDLRDRGAETQYF
- TRBJ1-2 TRBV20-1 many TGCAGTGGAGGGCTACGAGGGGACTATGGCTACACCTTC CSGGLRGDYGYTF
- TRBJ2-5 TRBV20-1 - TGCAGTGCTAGAGATGTCGGGGGTTCGGGATCACGGCGAGAGACCCAGTACTTC CSARDVGGSGSRRETQYF
TRBD1 TRBJ1-5 TRBV7-3 many TGTGCCAGCAGCTTATCCCCCGGACAGGGTGTCAATCAGCCCCAGCATTTT CASSLSPGQGVNQPQHF
- TRBJ1-1 TRBV3-1 - TGTGCCAGCAGCCAAGGACCGAGTAGGGCTTTCTTT CASSQGPSRAFF
- TRBJ2-1 TRBV6-1 - TGTGCCAGCAGTGAGAGCCGGAGCTCCTACAATGAGCAGTTCTTC CASSESRSSYNEQFF
TRBD2 TRBJ2-7 TRBV7-2 - TGTGCCAGCAGTGGGCGGGGGACTGTCTACGAGCAGTACTTC CASSGRGTVYEQYF
- TRBJ2-2 TRBV9 - TGTGCCAGCAGCGCCGATAGGGGGGCCTCGATCGTCTCCGGGGAGCTGTTTTTT CASSADRGASIVSGELFF
- TRBJ2-5 TRBV6-5 many TGTGCCAGCAGTTACGGCAGGGAGACCCAGTACTTC CASSYGRETQYF
- TRBJ2-7 TRBV11-2 few TGTGCCAGCAGCTTAGATCGGCGCGTGTTCTTC CASSLDRRVFF
- TRBJ2-7 TRBV5-8 few TGTGCCAGCAGCTTGTTATTTGGTTCAGAAAAGCCCTACGAGCAGTACTTC CASSLLFGSEKPYEQYF
TRBD2 TRBJ2-5 TRBV7-3 few TGTGCCAGCAGCAACCGACTAGCGGACCTTTGGGAGACCCAGTACTTC CASSNRLADLWETQYF
- TRBJ2-3 TRBV6-6 - TGTGCCAGCGCCTTAGGGGAAACAGATACGCAGTATTTT CASALGETDTQYF